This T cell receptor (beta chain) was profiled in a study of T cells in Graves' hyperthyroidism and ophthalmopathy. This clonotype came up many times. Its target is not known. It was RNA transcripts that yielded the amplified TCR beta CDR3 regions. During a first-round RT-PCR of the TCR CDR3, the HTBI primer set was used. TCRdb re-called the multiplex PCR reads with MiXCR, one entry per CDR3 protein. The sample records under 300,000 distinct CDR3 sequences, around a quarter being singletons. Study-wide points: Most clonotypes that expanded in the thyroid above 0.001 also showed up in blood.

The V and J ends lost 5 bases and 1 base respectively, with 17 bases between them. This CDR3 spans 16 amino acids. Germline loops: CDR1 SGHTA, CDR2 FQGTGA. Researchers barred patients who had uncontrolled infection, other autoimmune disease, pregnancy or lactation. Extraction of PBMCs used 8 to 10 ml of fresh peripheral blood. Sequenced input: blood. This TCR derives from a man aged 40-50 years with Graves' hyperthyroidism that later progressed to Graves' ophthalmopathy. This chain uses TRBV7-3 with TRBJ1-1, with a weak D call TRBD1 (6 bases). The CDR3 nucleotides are TGTGCCAGCAGCCCCGCTGCAGGGGTACCGAACACTGAAGCTTTCTTT. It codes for CASSPAAGVPNTEAFF.